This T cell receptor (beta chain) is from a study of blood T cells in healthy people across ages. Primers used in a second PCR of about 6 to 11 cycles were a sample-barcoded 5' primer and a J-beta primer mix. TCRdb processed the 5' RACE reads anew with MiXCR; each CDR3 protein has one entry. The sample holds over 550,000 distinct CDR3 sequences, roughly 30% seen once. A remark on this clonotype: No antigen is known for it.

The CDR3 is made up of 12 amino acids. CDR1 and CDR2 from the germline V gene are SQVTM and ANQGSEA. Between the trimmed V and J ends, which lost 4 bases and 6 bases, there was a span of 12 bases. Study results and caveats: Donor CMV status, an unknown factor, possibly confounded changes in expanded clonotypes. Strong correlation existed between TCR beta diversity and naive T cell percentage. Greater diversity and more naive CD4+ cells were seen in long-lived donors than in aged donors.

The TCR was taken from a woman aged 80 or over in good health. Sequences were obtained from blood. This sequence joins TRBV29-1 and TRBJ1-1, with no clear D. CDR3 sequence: CSVVETDAEAFF. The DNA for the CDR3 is TGCAGCGTTGTGGAGACCGACGCTGAAGCTTTCTTT.